This TCR beta chain was documented in a study of T cell repertoires in aging, cancer and after chemotherapy (dated by TCRdb to about 2019). In terms of the full investigation: Donors were distributed across six age groups ranging from 30 or younger to 70 or older, with at least three individuals included per group. In the hematological group, the paired samples taken before and after chemotherapy came from chronic lymphocytic leukemia patients who were treated with regimens based on fludarabine or bendamustine. The complete dataset included some 9 million TCR reads. The study profiled peripheral blood TCR beta repertoires from healthy donors and cancer patients to examine immunoaging and T cell reconstitution after chemotherapy. The cohort comprised 200 to 250 cancer patients, more than 85 with hematological and around 120 with solid cancers, plus 95 healthy donors as a reference group.

The junction carries 16 bases between V and J, which are trimmed by 4 bases and 3 bases respectively. According to the germline V gene, CDR1 reads MNHNS and CDR2 reads SASEGT. The cysteine opens and the phenylalanine closes a CDR3 of 16 amino acids. Of the read, only the CDR3 DNA is kept; its 48 bases are in frame from base 1. Using a mixed TRB-A/B primer pool, multiplex touch-down PCR amplified rearranged TRB sequences covering the V, D and J segments. Two consecutive PCR reactions with Phusion HS II polymerase added Illumina adapters and sample indices to the amplicons. After gel purification with the NucleoSpin Gel and PCR Clean-up kit, the amplicons were checked using Qubit and an Agilent 2100 Bioanalyzer. The libraries were sequenced on an Illumina MiSeq with 600-cycle, single-indexed, paired-end runs. From the authors' description of their analysis: MiXCR versions 2.12 and 3.0.5 were used to process TRB sequences. Each unique CDR3 nucleotide sequence counted as one clone, and only productive sequences with at least two reads were retained. The repertoire metrics were Shannon diversity, evenness, clonality (calculated as one minus evenness), and diversity profiles parameterized by alpha from 0 to 5. The IGoR algorithm was used to calculate generation probabilities for clones in the paired samples taken before and after chemotherapy. The raw public reads went through TCRdb reprocessing: fastp at Q25, MiXCR clone calling, in-frame beta chains kept. Duplicate CDR3 protein sequences are folded into a single record with the most common DNA and genes. TCRdb, not the authors, supplied the V and J calls. Present in this sample are about 6,700 distinct CDR3 sequences, roughly 22% of which were seen just once. Around 9% of the sample belongs to the ten largest clones.

TCR beta rearrangements were amplified from genomic DNA isolated from peripheral blood, not from sorted cells or RNA. What the authors observed across the whole study: Lymphoid organ infiltration was present in the hematological cancer patients, and this infiltration may itself impair thymic emigration or the expansion of peripheral T cells. Compared with age-matched healthy donors, untreated patients with hematological or solid cancers had significantly lower TCR diversity and higher clonality in blood. Declining TCR diversity with age in healthy donors was mainly explained by loss of richness; in cancer patients, loss of evenness also contributed. In both cancer cohorts, the median generation probability rose over the chemotherapy interval, which suggests that the repertoire was reconstituted through rebound thymic output. The authors noted that the repertoire data do not allow conclusions about immunological memory after chemotherapy.

With regard to this clonotype: Its antigen is unknown. No per-base quality is available; no much larger clone lies one base away.

Sequencing used blood. The receptor comes from a human donor with a blood cancer. The chain uses TRBV6-1 and TRBJ1-5; TRBD1 is a possible D gene, resting on 6 matching bases. The CDR3 sequence is CASSGRDTNPNQPQHF. The sequenced DNA: TGTGCCAGCAGTGGGAGGGACACGAACCCCAATCAGCCCCAGCATTTT.